What follows is one TCR beta chain and its context. The antigen is not known. Germline V CDR1 and CDR2: SGHRS, YFSETQ. Trimming stripped 4 bases from V and 0 bases from J, with 11 bases between. This CDR3 has 15 residues. The data derive from a study of shared clonotypes between healthy human individuals. Study-level background: The study drew on two women and a few men aged 18 to 49 as donors. Study results and limitations: Non-shared clonotypes were found to have lower generation probabilities than the clonotypes that were shared by all four of the sorted-subset donors.

Investigators spread the genomic DNA of each subset evenly over several immunoSEQ plates. Generated by immunoSEQ multiplex PCR, the TCRdb table keeps only in-frame clones and is missing some. The sample has approximately 2,300,000 clones, around 92% seen once; the top ten hold around 0.35%. The source material was naive CD4+ T cells from PBMCs. Subset specified: CD45RA+ positively selected. The rearrangement uses TRBV5-1 and TRBJ1-3, with D perhaps TRBD1 (5 bases). The origin of this receptor is a man aged 18 to 30 in good health. Some clones in this sample may be carry-over from other donors' samples. The CDR3 region has the DNA TGCGCCAGCAGCCCGGACGGGGGCTCTGGAAACACCATATATTTT. Protein product: CASSPDGGSGNTIYF. Full variable domain (remainder filled in from reference TRBV5-1 and TRBJ1-3): KAGVTQTPRYLIKTRGQQVTLSCSPISGHRSVSWYQQTPGQGLQFLFEYFSETQRNKGNFPGRFSGRQFSNSRSEMNVSTLELGDSALYLCASSPDGGSGNTIYFGEGSWLTVV.